This TCR beta chain was identified during a study of PD-L1 blockade in urothelial cancer. Across the whole study: Bladder-origin urothelial cancer in males described most of the roughly 30 patients. Each participant's history included 0 to 3 prior chemotherapy regimens. Analysis of the blood was performed 3 weeks (second dose) and 6 weeks after treatment start.

The CDR3 has 11 residues. Germline loops: CDR1 GTSNPN, CDR2 SVGIG (reference sequence). The V end was cut by 0 bases, the J end by 8 bases, with 7 bases between. The data were produced by immunoSEQ multiplex PCR, yet TCRdb's version contains in-frame clones alone and is incomplete. The sample has fewer than 75,000 clones, 85% to 90% seen once. Time point meaning: pretreatment peripheral blood. Pretreatment and on-treatment samples were taken, numbering 1 to 8 per patient. This clonotype was sampled from a man between 65 and 85 years old with urothelial cancer. The genes are TRBV30 and TRBJ1-2; perhaps TRBD1 as D (5 bases). The sequencing here drew on PBMCs, taken around atezolizumab (anti-PD-L1) treatment. The CDR3 DNA reads as TGTGCCTGGAGTGTGGGGGGAGGCTACACCTTC. It yields the protein CAWSVGGGYTF.